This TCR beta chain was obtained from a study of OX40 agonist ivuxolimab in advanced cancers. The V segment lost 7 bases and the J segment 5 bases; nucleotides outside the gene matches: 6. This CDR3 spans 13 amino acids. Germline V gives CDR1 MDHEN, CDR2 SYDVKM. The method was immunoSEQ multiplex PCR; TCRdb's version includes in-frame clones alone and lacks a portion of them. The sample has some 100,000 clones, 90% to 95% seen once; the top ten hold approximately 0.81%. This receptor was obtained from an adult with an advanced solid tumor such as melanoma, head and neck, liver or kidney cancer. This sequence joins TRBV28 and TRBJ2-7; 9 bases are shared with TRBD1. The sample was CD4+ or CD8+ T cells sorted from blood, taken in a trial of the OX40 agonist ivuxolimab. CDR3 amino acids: CASIPGQGNEQYF. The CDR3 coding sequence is TGTGCCAGCATCCCGGGACAGGGAAACGAGCAGTACTTC.